This T cell receptor (beta chain) came from a study of vaccination effects on CD4 cells after COVID-19. As for the study in general: A median of 72 days separated the second dose and sampling.

There are 15 residues in the CDR3. V lost 0 bases to trimming and J lost 7 bases, with 11 bases between them. Germline-derived CDR1 and CDR2 are SGHRS and YFSETQ. TCRdb keeps only in-frame clones here, not all; method: immunoSEQ multiplex PCR. This sample has around 22,000 clones, with approximately 76% found just once. Antigen-specific CD4+ T cell clonotypes were called by their expansion after viral peptide-pool culture in ViraFEST. Around day 10 of culture, CD4+ T cells were separated out. The cohort was immunized with two doses of either the BNT162b2 or mRNA-1273 vaccine. Each well held 2 million to 2.5 million PBMC cultured with roughly 10 ug/ml peptides and roughly 9 IU/ml IL-2. It was on days 3 and 7 that half the medium was replaced with IL-2 medium. Turning to this clone: The antigen remains undetermined.

This sequence originates from a human donor who received a COVID-19 vaccine. This sample comprised CD4+ T cells from PBMCs cultured with HCoV-229E spike peptides, obtained after COVID-19 vaccination. The rearrangement links TRBV5-1 to TRBJ1-6; the D is unclear. The CDR3: CASSLDGSTNSPLHF. CDR3 nucleotides: TGCGCCAGCAGCTTGGATGGCAGCACCAATTCACCCCTCCACTTT. Based on the CDR3 plus reference TRBV5-1 and TRBJ1-6, the full variable domain is KAGVTQTPRYLIKTRGQQVTLSCSPISGHRSVSWYQQTPGQGLQFLFEYFSETQRNKGNFPGRFSGRQFSNSRSEMNVSTLELGDSALYLCASSLDGSTNSPLHFGNGTRLTVT.